The 13 T cell receptor beta chains below all came from one sample that was sequenced in a study of blood T cell repertoires in COVID-19. Sequenced by immunoSEQ multiplex PCR; TCRdb stores in-frame clones only, minus some. The table includes 300,000 to 350,000 clones, roughly 88% detected once. Material: PBMCs or T cells enriched from blood (not recorded which). The receptors were sampled from a man aged 30 to 45 who had recovered from COVID-19.

The gene calls are TRBV7-6 and TRBJ2-3; the match to TRBD2 covers 9 bases. The CDR3 extends over 17 amino acids. Trimming removed 2 bases from V and 4 bases from J; junction bases left unmatched: 10. Germline-derived CDR1 and CDR2 are SGHVS and FNYEAQ. CDR3 sequence: CASSLRAGGLSADTQYF. CDR3 in DNA: TGTGCCAGCAGCTTAAGGGCGGGGGGGCTGTCGGCAGATACGCAGTATTTT.

The chain joins TRBV19 to TRBJ1-1; D not certain. Trimming shortened V by 2 bases and J by 2 bases, and 18 bases separated the two germline ends. CDR3 length: 17 amino acids. Germline V gene data show CDR1 as LNHDA and CDR2 as SQIVND (reference sequence). The CDR3 region is CASSIRRDIVKNTEAFF. The CDR3 region has the DNA TGTGCCAGTAGTATAAGGAGGGATATCGTGAAAAACACTGAAGCTTTCTTT.

The rearrangement uses TRBV3-1 (or the pseudogene TRBV3-2) and TRBJ1-1; 10 bases align to TRBD1. V shed 8 bases, J shed 3 bases, and the junction held 9 bases outside the gene matches. Germline CDR1 reads LGHDT; CDR2 reads YNNKEL (reference sequence). This CDR3 region has 15 residues. The CDR3 coding sequence is TGTGCCAGCGCACAGACAGGGGGCTTCCACACTGAAGCTTTCTTT. The encoded protein is CASAQTGGFHTEAFF.

The CDR3 region is CASSENRYNQPQHF. The CDR3 DNA sequence: TGTGCCAGCAGTGAAAACAGGTACAATCAGCCCCAGCATTTT. The V and J genes are TRBV25-1 and TRBJ1-5; TRBD1 might be the D (5 bases). The CDR3 has 14 amino acids. V dropped 2 bases and J dropped 3 bases, with 8 bases sitting between them. The germline gives CDR1 MGHDK, CDR2 SYGVNS.

The chain combines TRBV7-9 with TRBJ1-6; 8 bases line up with TRBD1. The J segment lost 6 bases and the V segment lost 5 bases, leaving 6 bases of the junction unmatched. Germline values: CDR1 SEHNR, CDR2 FQNEAQ (reference sequence). There are 15 residues in the CDR3. The CDR3 here is CASSKVDRGNSPLHF. CDR3 nucleotide sequence: TGTGCCAGCAGCAAGGTTGACAGGGGTAATTCACCCCTCCACTTT.

This clone was recorded once. V usage is TRBV19 and J usage is TRBJ1-5; no clear D gene. This CDR3 spans 15 amino acids. The germline V and J ends were trimmed by 0 bases and 1 base, with 7 bases remaining between them. Germline CDR1 is LNHDA and CDR2 is SQIVND (reference sequence). CDR3 bases: TGTGCCAGTAGTATAGATCACAGAAGCAATCAGCCCCAGCATTTT. It translates to CASSIDHRSNQPQHF.

The chain is built from TRBV4-2 and TRBJ1-2, with 9 bases aligning to TRBD1. V trimming: 2 bases; J trimming: 1 base; junction bases outside the gene matches: 5. The CDR3 totals 16 residues. Germline values: CDR1 LGHNA, CDR2 YNFKEQ. The CDR3 here is CASSQYRTGDNYGYTF. CDR3 nucleotide sequence: TGTGCCAGCAGCCAATACAGGACAGGGGATAACTATGGCTACACCTTC.

The V gene is TRBV6-2 or TRBV6-3, the J gene TRBJ1-1, with D unresolved. The CDR3 consists of 12 residues. V shed 0 bases and J shed 6 bases, with 5 bases lying between them. Per the germline V gene, CDR1 is MNHEY and CDR2 is SVGEGT. DNA for the CDR3: TGTGCCAGCAGTTACTCCGGTCCTGAAGCTTTCTTT. It specifies CASSYSGPEAFF.

In this sample, this clone turned up a few times. The CDR3 nucleotides are TGTGCCAGCAGCCAAGATAGAAACTCTGGAAACACCATATATTTT. Its translation: CASSQDRNSGNTIYF. The V call is TRBV4-2, the J call TRBJ1-3; D is ambiguous. V was shortened by 0 bases and J by 0 bases, with 6 bases between the two germline ends. Germline CDR1 and CDR2: LGHNA and YNFKEQ. The CDR3 spans 15 residues.

This chain connects TRBV4-3 to TRBJ2-1; D is possibly TRBD1 (6 bases). The CDR3 is made up of 15 amino acids. Per the germline V gene, CDR1 is LGHNA and CDR2 is YSLEER. Trimming stripped 2 bases from V and 5 bases from J, with 13 bases between. The CDR3 reads CASSQYQGRDNEQFF. The DNA of the CDR3 is TGCGCCAGCAGCCAATACCAGGGGCGGGACAATGAGCAGTTCTTC.

The V call is TRBV15, the J call TRBJ1-2; the D is unclear. The CDR3 runs 13 residues. In germline, CDR1 is LNHNV, CDR2 YYDKDF (reference sequence). With 0 bases removed from V and 4 bases from J, the gap between germline ends came to 6 bases. CDR3 residues: CATSRDRVYGYTF. Written as DNA, the CDR3 is TGTGCCACCAGCAGAGATCGGGTCTATGGCTACACCTTC.

This sequence joins TRBV7-6 and TRBJ1-4; D call uncertain. The germline V gene has CDR1 SGHVS and CDR2 FNYEAQ. This CDR3 region has 16 residues. Trimming took 5 bases from V and 0 from J, leaving 13 bases between them. CDR3 residues: CASSLGRRTTNEKLFF. The CDR3 coding sequence is TGTGCCAGCAGCCTTGGGAGACGAACAACTAATGAAAAACTGTTTTTT.

CDR3 in amino acids: CASSTIAGTLYEQYF. DNA for the CDR3: TGTGCCAGCAGCACCATCGCGGGGACTCTCTACGAGCAGTACTTC. This rearrangement joins TRBV11-2 to TRBJ2-7, with D possibly matching TRBD2 (6 bases). CDR1 is SGHAT and CDR2 is FQNNGV in the germline V gene. Trimming took 5 bases from V and 3 from J, leaving 17 bases between them. The CDR3 runs 15 residues. The variable domain in full, completed from reference TRBV11-2 and TRBJ2-7, reads EAGVAQSPRYKIIEKRQSVAFWCNPISGHATLYWYQQILGQGPKLLIQFQNNGVVDDSQLPKDRFSAERLKGVDSTLKIQPAKLEDSAVYLCASSTIAGTLYEQYFGPGTRLTVT.